This record covers a single T cell receptor (beta chain). The sample belongs to a study of spatial heterogeneity in lung cancer. One entry per CDR3 protein results from TCRdb running MiXCR on the 5' RACE reads. The sample holds some 44,000 distinct CDR3 sequences, roughly an eighth seen once. With 5 bases clipped from V and 1 base from J, the junction kept 12 bases outside the gene matches. Germline V lookup: CDR1 SEHNR, CDR2 FQNEAQ (reference sequence). The CDR3 consists of 17 residues. Time point described: sample taken at primary tumor resection. The V gene is TRBV7-9, the J gene TRBJ2-3, with 7 bases aligning to TRBD1. The source material was PBMCs, sampled at surgery. This clonotype was obtained from a male donor with early-stage non-small cell lung cancer. CDR3 amino acids: CASSRPRGGMGTDTQYF. CDR3 in DNA: TGTGCCAGCAGCCGACCCAGAGGGGGCATGGGCACAGATACGCAGTATTTT.